Listed below are T cell receptor beta chains from one sample, sequenced in a study of T-cell memory formation after mild COVID-19. Via MiXCR, TCRdb re-called the 5' RACE reads, giving one row per CDR3 protein. The sample holds around 300,000 distinct CDR3 sequences; roughly 8% are singletons and the top ten take around a fifth. The sequencing input was PBMCs or a T cell subset sorted from them (not recorded which). These receptor sequences come from a man aged 18 to 30 who had mild COVID-19 (a few samples of this study predate the infection). Cell type and time point are not known. CDR3s include the opening cysteine and the closing phenylalanine or tryptophan. Fields, in order: J gene, D gene, clone size, V gene, CDR3 protein, CDR3 DNA. The D gene is left open where the match is weak. Part of the rows lack a size; the others show once, few, many or a class for expanded clones.

j_call: TRBJ2-3; d_call: TRBD2; clone_size: many; v_call: TRBV5-1; cdr3_aa: CASRLAGGTDTQYF; cdr3_nt: TGCGCCAGCAGATTAGCGGGGGGCACAGATACGCAGTATTTT
j_call: TRBJ2-7; d_call: .; clone_size: many; v_call: TRBV11-2; cdr3_aa: CASGRTFSSYEQYF; cdr3_nt: TGTGCCAGCGGTCGGACTTTCAGCTCCTACGAGCAGTACTTC
j_call: TRBJ1-1; d_call: .; clone_size: once; v_call: TRBV25-1; cdr3_aa: CASSDYGTANTEAFF; cdr3_nt: TGTGCCAGCAGTGATTATGGGACGGCGAACACTGAAGCTTTCTTT
j_call: TRBJ2-5; d_call: .; clone_size: .; v_call: TRBV20-1; cdr3_aa: CSALGLPQETQYF; cdr3_nt: TGCAGTGCCCTTGGACTACCCCAAGAGACCCAGTACTTC
j_call: TRBJ1-1; d_call: .; clone_size: many; v_call: TRBV7-2; cdr3_aa: CASSSGGGNTEAFF; cdr3_nt: TGTGCCAGCAGCTCCGGAGGGGGGAACACTGAAGCTTTCTTT
j_call: TRBJ2-3; d_call: .; clone_size: many; v_call: TRBV5-1; cdr3_aa: CASSLAVSFTDTQYF; cdr3_nt: TGCGCCAGCAGCTTGGCTGTCAGTTTCACAGATACGCAGTATTTT
j_call: TRBJ1-1; d_call: TRBD1; clone_size: .; v_call: TRBV5-1; cdr3_aa: CASSWDRERSGTEAFF; cdr3_nt: TGCGCCAGCAGCTGGGACAGGGAACGTTCTGGCACTGAAGCTTTCTTT
j_call: TRBJ1-1; d_call: .; clone_size: few; v_call: TRBV7-2; cdr3_aa: CASSSVPQNTEAFF; cdr3_nt: TGTGCCAGCAGCTCAGTCCCACAGAACACTGAAGCTTTCTTT
j_call: TRBJ1-2; d_call: .; clone_size: many; v_call: TRBV12-3/TRBV12-4; cdr3_aa: CASSFTGHYGYTF; cdr3_nt: TGTGCCAGCAGTTTTACCGGGCACTATGGCTACACCTTC
j_call: TRBJ1-6; d_call: .; clone_size: few; v_call: TRBV4-3; cdr3_aa: CASSQARQLDNSPLHF; cdr3_nt: TGCGCCAGCAGCCAAGCCAGGCAGTTGGATAATTCACCCCTCCACTTT
j_call: TRBJ1-5; d_call: .; clone_size: few; v_call: TRBV11-1; cdr3_aa: CASSLTGDGNQPQHF; cdr3_nt: TGTGCCAGCAGCTTGACCGGGGACGGCAATCAGCCCCAGCATTTT
j_call: TRBJ2-7; d_call: .; clone_size: few; v_call: TRBV12-3/TRBV12-4; cdr3_aa: CASSSDNPYEQYF; cdr3_nt: TGTGCCAGCAGTTCGGACAACCCCTACGAGCAGTACTTC
j_call: TRBJ2-1; d_call: .; clone_size: few; v_call: TRBV6-5; cdr3_aa: CASRSSYNEQFF; cdr3_nt: TGTGCCAGCCGCAGCTCCTACAATGAGCAGTTCTTC
j_call: TRBJ2-2; d_call: .; clone_size: many; v_call: TRBV5-1; cdr3_aa: CASSLAADTGELFF; cdr3_nt: TGCGCCAGCAGCTTGGCGGCTGACACCGGGGAGCTGTTTTTT
j_call: TRBJ2-1; d_call: .; clone_size: .; v_call: TRBV14; cdr3_aa: CASSQDRGASSYNEQFF; cdr3_nt: TGTGCCAGCAGCCAAGATCGGGGAGCTAGCTCCTACAATGAGCAGTTCTTC
j_call: TRBJ1-5; d_call: .; clone_size: .; v_call: TRBV6-4; cdr3_aa: CASSEIAGEQPQHF; cdr3_nt: TGTGCCAGCAGTGAGATCGCGGGAGAACAGCCCCAGCATTTT
j_call: TRBJ2-5; d_call: .; clone_size: few; v_call: TRBV7-7; cdr3_aa: CASSLRTGGETQYF; cdr3_nt: TGTGCCAGCAGCCTTCGGACCGGGGGAGAGACCCAGTACTTC
j_call: TRBJ2-1; d_call: .; clone_size: many; v_call: TRBV28; cdr3_aa: CASSLGLSYNEQFF; cdr3_nt: TGTGCCAGCAGTTTGGGACTTTCCTACAATGAGCAGTTCTTC